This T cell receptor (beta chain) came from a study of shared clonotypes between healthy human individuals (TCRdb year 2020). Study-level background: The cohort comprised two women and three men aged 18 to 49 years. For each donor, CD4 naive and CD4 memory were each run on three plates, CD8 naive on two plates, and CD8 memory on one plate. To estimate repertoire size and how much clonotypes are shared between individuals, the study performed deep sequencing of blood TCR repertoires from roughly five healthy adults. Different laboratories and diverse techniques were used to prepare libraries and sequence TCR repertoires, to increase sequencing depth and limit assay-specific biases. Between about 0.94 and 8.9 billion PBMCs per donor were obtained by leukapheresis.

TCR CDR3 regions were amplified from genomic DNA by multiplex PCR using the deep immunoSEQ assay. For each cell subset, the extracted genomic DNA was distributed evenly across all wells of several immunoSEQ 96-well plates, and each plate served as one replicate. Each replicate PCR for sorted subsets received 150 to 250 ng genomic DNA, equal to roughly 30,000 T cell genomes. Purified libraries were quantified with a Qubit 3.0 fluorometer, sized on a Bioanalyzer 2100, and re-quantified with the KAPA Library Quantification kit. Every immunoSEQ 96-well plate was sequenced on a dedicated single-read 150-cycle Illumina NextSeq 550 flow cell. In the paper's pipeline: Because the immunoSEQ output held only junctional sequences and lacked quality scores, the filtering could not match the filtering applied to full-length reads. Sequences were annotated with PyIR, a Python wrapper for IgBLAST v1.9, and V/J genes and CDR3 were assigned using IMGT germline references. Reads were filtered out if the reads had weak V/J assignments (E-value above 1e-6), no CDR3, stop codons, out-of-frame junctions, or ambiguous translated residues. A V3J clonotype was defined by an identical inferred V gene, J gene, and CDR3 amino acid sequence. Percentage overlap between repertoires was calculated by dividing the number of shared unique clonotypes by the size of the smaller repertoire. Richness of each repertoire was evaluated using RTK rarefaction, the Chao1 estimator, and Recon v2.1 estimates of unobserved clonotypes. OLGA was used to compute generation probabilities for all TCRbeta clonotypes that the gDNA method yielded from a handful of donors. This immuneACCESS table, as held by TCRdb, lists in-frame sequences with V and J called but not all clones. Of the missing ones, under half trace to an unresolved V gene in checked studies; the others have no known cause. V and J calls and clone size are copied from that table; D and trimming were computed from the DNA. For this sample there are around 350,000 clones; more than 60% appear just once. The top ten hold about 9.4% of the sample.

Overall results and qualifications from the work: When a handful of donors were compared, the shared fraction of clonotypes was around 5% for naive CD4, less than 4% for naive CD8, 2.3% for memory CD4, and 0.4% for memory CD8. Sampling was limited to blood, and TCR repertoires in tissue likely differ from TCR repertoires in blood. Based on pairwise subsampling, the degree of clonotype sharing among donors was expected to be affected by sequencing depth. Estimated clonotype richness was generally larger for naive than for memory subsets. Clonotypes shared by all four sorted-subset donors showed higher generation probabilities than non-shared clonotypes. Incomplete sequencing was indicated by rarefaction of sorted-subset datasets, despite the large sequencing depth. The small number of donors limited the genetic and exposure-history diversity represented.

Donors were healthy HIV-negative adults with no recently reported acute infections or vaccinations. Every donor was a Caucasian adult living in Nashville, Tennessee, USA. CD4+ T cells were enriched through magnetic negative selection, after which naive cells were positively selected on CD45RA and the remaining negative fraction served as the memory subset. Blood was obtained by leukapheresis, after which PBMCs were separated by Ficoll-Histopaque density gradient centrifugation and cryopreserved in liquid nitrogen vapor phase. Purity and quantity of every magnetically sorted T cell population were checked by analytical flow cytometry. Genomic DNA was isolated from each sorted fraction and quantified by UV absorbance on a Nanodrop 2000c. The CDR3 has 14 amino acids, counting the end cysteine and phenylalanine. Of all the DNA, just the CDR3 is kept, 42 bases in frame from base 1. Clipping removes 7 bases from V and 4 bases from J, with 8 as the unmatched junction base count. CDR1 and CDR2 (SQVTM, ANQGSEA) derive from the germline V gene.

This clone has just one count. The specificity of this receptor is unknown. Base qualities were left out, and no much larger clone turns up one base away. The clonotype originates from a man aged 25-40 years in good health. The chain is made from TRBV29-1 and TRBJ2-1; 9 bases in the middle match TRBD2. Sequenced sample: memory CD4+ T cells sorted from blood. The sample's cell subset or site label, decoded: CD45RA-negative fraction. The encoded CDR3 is CSGYGLAGYNEQFF. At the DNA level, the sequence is TGCAGCGGCTACGGGCTAGCGGGATACAATGAGCAGTTCTTC.